This T cell receptor beta chain emerged from a study of T cell changes during pregnancy in multiple sclerosis. Clones were read by immunoSEQ multiplex PCR, and TCRdb kept only the in-frame ones, dropping some. The sample has about 51,000 clones; 85% to 95% are singletons. This CDR3 spans 15 amino acids. The germline gives CDR1 SGHDT, CDR2 YYEEEE. The V gene lost 2 bases and the J gene lost 2 bases, with 11 bases spanning the gap. This TCR came from a female donor with multiple sclerosis, enrolled in a pregnancy study. The sequences come from peripheral blood, collected in the second trimester of pregnancy. The chain is built from TRBV5-6 and TRBJ1-5; D gene uncertain. The CDR3 DNA is TGTGCCAGCAGCTTCGGGTGGAGCGGCAATCAGCCCCAGCATTTT. Amino acids: CASSFGWSGNQPQHF.